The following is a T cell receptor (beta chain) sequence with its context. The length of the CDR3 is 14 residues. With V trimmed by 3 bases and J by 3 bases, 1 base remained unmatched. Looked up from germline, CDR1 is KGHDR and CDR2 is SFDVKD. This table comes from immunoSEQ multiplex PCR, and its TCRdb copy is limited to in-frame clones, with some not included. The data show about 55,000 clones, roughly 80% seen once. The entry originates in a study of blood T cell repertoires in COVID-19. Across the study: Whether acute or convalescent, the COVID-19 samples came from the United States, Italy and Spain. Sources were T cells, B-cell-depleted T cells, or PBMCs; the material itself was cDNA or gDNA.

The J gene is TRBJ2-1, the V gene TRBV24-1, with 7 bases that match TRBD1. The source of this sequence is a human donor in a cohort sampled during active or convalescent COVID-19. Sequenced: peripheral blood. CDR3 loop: CATSDRTGYNEQFF. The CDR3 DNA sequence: TGTGCCACCAGTGATCGGACAGGCTACAATGAGCAGTTCTTC.